This record covers a single T cell receptor beta chain. Its antigen remains unknown. Library preparation (for TCRbeta) was performed with unique molecular identifiers. TCRdb recomputed calls from the PCR reads with MiXCR, one row per CDR3 protein. This table has 450,000 to 700,000 distinct CDR3 sequences, 25% to 30% appearing once. This entry belongs to a study of T-cell reconstitution after alpha-beta-depleted transplantation in children. This CDR3 has 14 residues. V was trimmed by 6 bases and J by 5 bases, leaving 13 bases between them. Points from the study as a whole: Where some patients showed high TCRbeta diversity at day 60, it came from recipient T cells and thymic progenitors that had survived. Newly produced T cells mostly provided counts and TCRbeta diversity after one year, as hyperexpanded clones declined. Expanded graft clones, several hundred of them, were reportedly the source of alpha-beta T cells about two months after transplant.

The receptor was derived from a boy under two years old with Wiskott-Aldrich syndrome, due to receive a stem cell transplant. The source material was PBMCs, sampled before TCRalphabeta/CD19-depleted stem cell transplant. This chain uses TRBV12-3 or TRBV12-4 with TRBJ2-2; no firm D call. In DNA, the CDR3 is TGTGCCAGCAGGTCCCGCGAGGTGACCGGGGAGCTGTTTTTT. This translates into CASRSREVTGELFF.